The 5 T cell receptor beta chains below all came from one sample that was sequenced in a study of blood T cell repertoires in COVID-19. Generated by immunoSEQ multiplex PCR, the TCRdb table keeps only in-frame clones and is missing some. The repertoire holds 50,000 or so clones, with about 89% as singletons. The sample was peripheral blood. These receptors were taken from a human donor in a cohort sampled during active COVID-19.

This clone was counted once. The V call is TRBV18, the J call TRBJ2-1; TRBD2 might be the D (6 bases). Germline values: CDR1 KGHSH, CDR2 LQKENI. CDR3 length equals 13 residues. V lost 5 bases, J lost 1 base, and 6 bases lay in between. Here the CDR3 reads CASSGGSYNEQFF. The DNA for the CDR3 is TGTGCCAGCTCAGGAGGGTCCTACAATGAGCAGTTCTTC.

This chain joins TRBV18 and TRBJ2-1, with 8 bases lining up with TRBD2. This CDR3 is 16 amino acids long. J lost 2 bases, V lost 0 bases, and 3 bases had no gene match. Per germline, CDR1 KGHSH and CDR2 LQKENI. The CDR3 DNA follows: TGTGCCAGCTCACCACCGTCACTAGCGGCCTACAATGAGCAGTTCTTC. Amino acids: CASSPPSLAAYNEQFF.

V usage is TRBV6-5 and J usage is TRBJ2-7, with 7 bases that match TRBD1. Germline CDR1 is MNHEY and CDR2 is SVGAGI. This CDR3 has 14 amino acids. Unmatched junction bases numbered 7, after V lost 5 bases and J lost 3 bases. CDR3 DNA: TGTGCCAGCAGTCTTGGACAGGTGGACTACGAGCAGTACTTC. It translates to CASSLGQVDYEQYF.

The chain combines TRBV5-4 with TRBJ2-1, with D possibly TRBD2 on 5 matching bases. Germline values: CDR1 SGHNT, CDR2 YYREEE (reference sequence). The V and J ends lost 4 bases and 1 base respectively, with 15 bases between them. The CDR3 runs 16 residues. The DNA of the CDR3 is TGTGCCAGCAGCCCCCCCGGTGGGGAGTCCTACAATGAGCAGTTCTTC. Translated: CASSPPGGESYNEQFF.

The V and J genes are TRBV15 and TRBJ1-3; no definite D call. The length of the CDR3 is 19 residues. The germline V and J ends were trimmed by 2 bases and 0 bases, with 20 bases remaining between them. Per germline, CDR1 LNHNV and CDR2 YYDKDF (reference sequence). CDR3 protein: CATSRHPPTVVVSGNTIYF. The CDR3, as DNA: TGTGCCACCAGCAGACACCCTCCCACGGTGGTAGTCTCTGGAAACACCATATATTTT.